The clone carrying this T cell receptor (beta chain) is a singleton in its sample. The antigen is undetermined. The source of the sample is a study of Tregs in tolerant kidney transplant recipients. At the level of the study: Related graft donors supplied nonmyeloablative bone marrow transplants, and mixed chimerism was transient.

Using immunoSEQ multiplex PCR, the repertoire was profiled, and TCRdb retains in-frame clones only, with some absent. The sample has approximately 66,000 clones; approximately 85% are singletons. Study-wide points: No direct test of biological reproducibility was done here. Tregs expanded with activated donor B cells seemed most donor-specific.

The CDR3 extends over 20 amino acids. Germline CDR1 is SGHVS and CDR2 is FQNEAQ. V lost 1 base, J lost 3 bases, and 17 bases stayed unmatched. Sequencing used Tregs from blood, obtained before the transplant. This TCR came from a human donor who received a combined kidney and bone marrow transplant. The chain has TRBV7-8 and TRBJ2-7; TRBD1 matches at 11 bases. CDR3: CASSLGVKAGQGVSVYEQYF. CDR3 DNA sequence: TGTGCCAGCAGCTTAGGGGTTAAGGCGGGACAGGGGGTATCGGTCTACGAGCAGTACTTC.